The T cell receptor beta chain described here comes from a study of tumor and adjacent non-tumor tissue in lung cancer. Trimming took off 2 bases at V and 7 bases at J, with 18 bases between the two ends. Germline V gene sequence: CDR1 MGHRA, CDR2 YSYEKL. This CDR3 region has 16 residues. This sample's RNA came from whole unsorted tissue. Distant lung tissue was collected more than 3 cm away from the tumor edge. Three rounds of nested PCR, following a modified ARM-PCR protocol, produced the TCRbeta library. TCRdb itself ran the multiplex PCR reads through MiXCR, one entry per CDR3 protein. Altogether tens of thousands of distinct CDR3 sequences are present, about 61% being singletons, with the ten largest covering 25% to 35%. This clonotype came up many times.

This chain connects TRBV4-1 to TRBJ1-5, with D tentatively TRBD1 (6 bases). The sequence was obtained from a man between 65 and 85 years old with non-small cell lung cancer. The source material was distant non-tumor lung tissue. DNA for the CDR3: TGCGCCAGCAGCCAATCACCCGGGACACCCCACCAGCCCCAGCATTTT. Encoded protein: CASSQSPGTPHQPQHF.